A single sample gave rise to the 22 T cell receptor beta chains below, sequenced in a study of radiation and T cells in renal cell carcinoma. Time point noted: blood 4 weeks post-SBRT, at nephrectomy. Treatment reported: 15 Gy SBRT to primary tumor, nephrectomy 4 weeks later. Profiling relied on immunoSEQ multiplex PCR, and the TCRdb table lists in-frame clones only, not all of them. The data show 97,000 or so clones, 84% seen once. The sample in question was blood, obtained from a patient whose treatment included radiotherapy and nephrectomy. These receptors were obtained from a man aged 55 to 70 with renal cell carcinoma.

The chain uses TRBV4-1 and TRBJ2-1; D perhaps matches TRBD2 (6 bases). Germline V gene data show CDR1 as MGHRA and CDR2 as YSYEKL. V gave up 8 bases and J gave up 9 bases, with 26 bases separating them. CDR3 length: 16 residues. The DNA for the CDR3 is TGCGCCAGCTCGCCTTATGGGCCCCTAGGTAGCGGTGAGCAGTTCTTC. Translation: CASSPYGPLGSGEQFF.

The J gene is TRBJ2-7, the V gene TRBV11-2, with 11 bases matching TRBD2. The CDR3 is 16 residues long. V lost 5 bases to trimming and J lost 2 bases; unmatched junction nucleotides: 8. Germline CDR1 is SGHAT and CDR2 is FQNNGV. The DNA of the CDR3 is TGTGCCAGCAGCCGGGAACGACTAGCGGGGACCTACGAGCAGTACTTC. Residues: CASSRERLAGTYEQYF.

This clone was observed a handful of times. At one of its ends the junction is not consistent with the germline gene, which may arise from a read error. This chain joins TRBV25-1 and TRBJ1-2, with 7 bases lining up with TRBD1. The germline V gene has CDR1 MGHDK and CDR2 SYGVNS. This CDR3 is 13 amino acids long. CDR3 bases: TGTGCCAGCAGTGTAACCCGGGACAGCGGATTCCGGTTC. Protein product: CASSVTRDSGFRF.

The CDR3 sequence: CASSLGTSGGSDTQYF. The DNA of the CDR3 is TGTGCCAGCAGCTTGGGGACTAGCGGGGGGAGTGATACGCAGTATTTT. This chain uses TRBV11-2 with TRBJ2-3; 15 bases fit TRBD2. The CDR3 spans 16 residues. The V gene end was trimmed by 3 bases and the J gene end by 6 bases; junction bases not matched to a gene: 4. The germline CDR1 and CDR2 sequences are SGHAT and FQNNGV.

This clone was observed a few times. The V and J genes are TRBV6-4 and TRBJ1-2; D gene ambiguous. The CDR3 runs to 13 residues. V was trimmed by 1 base and J by 2 bases, leaving 5 bases between them. CDR1 and CDR2 from the germline V gene are MRHNA and SNTAGT. The CDR3: CASSDYPNYGYTF. DNA of the CDR3: TGTGCCAGCAGTGACTACCCAAACTATGGCTACACCTTC.

The chain is built from TRBV2 and TRBJ1-4; a possible D gene is TRBD1 (6 bases). Per germline, CDR1 SNHLY and CDR2 FYNNEI. This CDR3 is built from 15 residues. The V and J ends lost 4 bases and 8 bases respectively, with 17 bases between them. The CDR3 DNA is TGTGCCAGCAGTGGGGTACAGGGAAGAGGGGAAAAACTGTTTTTT. This translates into CASSGVQGRGEKLFF.

The rearrangement links TRBV7-9 to TRBJ2-7, with a tentative D call TRBD2 (6 bases). Germline loops: CDR1 SEHNR, CDR2 FQNEAQ (reference sequence). Trimming shortened V by 0 bases and J by 2 bases, and 11 bases separated the two germline ends. This CDR3 spans 15 amino acids. Here the CDR3 reads CASSLASSGPYEQYF. CDR3 bases: TGTGCCAGCAGCTTAGCGTCCAGCGGGCCCTACGAGCAGTACTTC.

J is TRBJ2-1 and V is TRBV28; possible D gene TRBD1, 6 bases. The V end lost 1 base, the J end lost 7 bases, and 14 bases lay between the germline ends. This CDR3 region has 15 residues. Germline V lookup: CDR1 MDHEN, CDR2 SYDVKM. Here the CDR3 reads CASSLLGTGRNEQFF. The CDR3 DNA reads TGTGCCAGCAGTTTATTGGGAACAGGGCGGAATGAGCAGTTCTTC.

The chain couples TRBV29-1 to TRBJ1-2; the match to TRBD1 covers 8 bases. Germline-derived CDR1 and CDR2 are SQVTM and ANQGSEA. This CDR3 has 16 residues. Germline trimming cut 0 bases from V and 3 bases from J; bases unmatched to any gene: 9. The CDR3 is CSVEDLRATGDYGYTF. Written as DNA, the CDR3 is TGCAGCGTTGAAGATTTAAGGGCGACAGGGGACTATGGCTACACCTTC.

The chain has TRBV5-4 and TRBJ2-7; TRBD2 agrees at 10 bases. Germline V CDR1 and CDR2: SGHNT, YYREEE (reference sequence). J lost 2 bases, V lost 4 bases, and 3 bases had no gene match. There are 14 residues in the CDR3. The CDR3 here is CASSAAGGPYEQYF. The CDR3 DNA reads TGTGCCAGCAGCGCAGCGGGAGGGCCCTACGAGCAGTACTTC.

This rearrangement joins TRBV2 to TRBJ2-5; D gene unclear. CDR1 is SNHLY, CDR2 FYNNEI, per germline. V was trimmed by 0 bases and J by 5 bases, leaving 10 bases between them. The CDR3 runs 14 residues. CDR3 sequence reads: CASSEAGIGETQYF. The CDR3 DNA sequence: TGTGCCAGCAGTGAAGCAGGGATTGGGGAGACCCAGTACTTC.

The chain couples TRBV21-1 to TRBJ2-1; the table's D call of TRBD1 was not tested on the DNA. TRBV21-1 is assigned pseudogene status. This CDR3 contains 16 residues. The CDR3 sequence: CASSKGVPGDYNEQFF. CDR3 bases: TGTGCCAGCAGCAAAGGAGTGCCAGGGGACTACAATGAGCAGTTCTTC.

To note about this clone: Compared with germline, one end of the junction differs, possibly owing to a read error. This rearrangement joins TRBV27 to TRBJ1-1; a weak D match, TRBD1 (5 bases). This CDR3 is 15 amino acids long. From germline, CDR1 is MNHEY and CDR2 SMNVEV (reference sequence). DNA of the CDR3: TGTGCCAGCAGTTTATCGATTGATCCGGGGGAGGTAAAACTCTTT. The encoded protein is CASSLSIDPGEVKLF.

The genes are TRBV2 and TRBJ2-7; D is tentatively TRBD1 or TRBD2 (5 bases each). The germline CDR1 and CDR2 sequences are SNHLY and FYNNEI. The CDR3 is made up of 13 amino acids. Trimming stripped 7 bases from V and 3 bases from J, with 13 bases between. CDR3 residues: CASIAGTGYEQYF. The CDR3 DNA is TGTGCCAGCATCGCCGGGACCGGCTACGAGCAGTACTTC.

The chain uses TRBV2 and TRBJ2-1, with D possibly TRBD2 on 5 matching bases. V lost 2 bases to trimming and J lost 5 bases, with 7 bases between them. The CDR3 loop spans 13 amino acids. CDR1 is SNHLY and CDR2 is FYNNEI in the germline V gene. This CDR3 is CASSEREHNEQFF. The CDR3 DNA reads as TGTGCCAGCAGTGAAAGGGAGCACAATGAGCAGTTCTTC.

The CDR3 loop is CASSLNFYNEQFF. CDR3 coding DNA: TGTGCCAGCAGCTTAAATTTCTACAATGAGCAGTTCTTC. This chain links TRBV11-3 with TRBJ2-1, with D unresolved. The length of the CDR3 is 13 residues. V lost 2 bases to trimming and J lost 3 bases, with 5 bases between them. Germline CDR1 reads SGHNT; CDR2 reads YENEEA.

The chain employs TRBV4-3 and TRBJ1-3, with D perhaps matching TRBD1 (5 bases). V gave up 0 bases and J gave up 2 bases, with 14 bases separating them. This CDR3 spans 17 amino acids. In germline, CDR1 is LGHNA, CDR2 YSLEER. CDR3 in amino acids: CASSQDRAGSTGNTIYF. The CDR3, as DNA: TGCGCCAGCAGCCAAGATAGGGCAGGGAGCACTGGAAACACCATATATTTT.

The rearrangement uses TRBV7-9 and TRBJ1-4; 12 bases line up with TRBD1. Germline assignment: CDR1 SEHNR and CDR2 FQNEAQ (reference sequence). The V and J ends lost 4 bases and 7 bases, in that order; junction bases with no gene match: 10. CDR3 length equals 17 residues. DNA for the CDR3: TGTGCCAGCAGCTATTCGGGACAGGGGGCATTTCGTGAAAAACTGTTTTTT. Protein sequence: CASSYSGQGAFREKLFF. Full variable domain (missing parts from reference TRBV7-9 and TRBJ1-4): DTGVSQNPRHKITKRGQNVTFRCDPISEHNRLYWYRQTLGQGPEFLTYFQNEAQLEKSRLLSDRFSAERPKGSFSTLEIQRTEQGDSAMYLCASSYSGQGAFREKLFFGSGTQLSVL.

CDR3 region: CASSQGGNTYNEQFF. The CDR3 bases are TGCGCCAGCAGCCAAGGGGGAAATACGTACAATGAGCAGTTCTTC. The chain combines TRBV4-3 with TRBJ2-1; D is ambiguous. V lost 1 base, J lost 4 bases, and 11 bases lay in between. Per the germline V gene, CDR1 is LGHNA and CDR2 is YSLEER. This CDR3 has 15 residues.

This chain uses TRBV5-5 with TRBJ2-7; no definite D call. The CDR3 is 17 residues long. V shed 4 bases and J shed 0 bases, with 20 bases lying between them. CDR1 and CDR2 (germline): SGHKS, YYEKEE (reference sequence). The CDR3 is CASSLVGAAQRSYEQYF. DNA for the CDR3: TGTGCCAGCAGCCTGGTCGGCGCAGCCCAACGCTCCTACGAGCAGTACTTC. Looking up the rest from reference TRBV5-5 and TRBJ2-7 gives the full variable domain: DAGVTQSPTHLIKTRGQQVTLRCSPISGHKSVSWYQQVLGQGPQFIFQYYEKEERGRGNFPDRFSARQFPNYSSELNVNALLLGDSALYLCASSLVGAAQRSYEQYFGPGTRLTVT.

The chain carries TRBV5-1 and TRBJ1-5; D gene ambiguous. Germline V gene sequence: CDR1 SGHRS, CDR2 YFSETQ. V lost 4 bases and J 10 bases, leaving 18 bases between the germline ends. The CDR3 contains 14 residues. The CDR3 DNA sequence: TGCGCCAGCAGCCCCGAAGGCGTCGTAGGTCCCCAGCATTTT. Amino acids: CASSPEGVVGPQHF.

This clone appeared a few times. The chain links TRBV6-5 to TRBJ1-5; 7 nucleotides align to TRBD1. Germline assignment: CDR1 MNHEY and CDR2 SVGAGI. With V trimmed by 0 bases and J by 5 bases, 4 bases remained unmatched. The CDR3 totals 15 residues. The DNA for the CDR3 is TGTGCCAGCAGTTACTCGATCAGGGGGGATCAGCCCCAGCATTTT. It is translated as CASSYSIRGDQPQHF.